Shown below are 25 T cell receptor beta chains from a single sample sequenced in a study of blood T cell repertoires in COVID-19. Method: immunoSEQ multiplex PCR; TCRdb's copy keeps in-frame clones and lacks some. The sample lists approximately 72,000 clones, approximately 85% occurring once. Material for sequencing was peripheral blood. The receptors originated from a man aged 45-65 years with acute or convalescent COVID-19.

The rearrangement uses TRBV9 and TRBJ2-1; the match to TRBD1 covers 8 bases. The V segment lost 4 bases and the J segment 1 base; nucleotides outside the gene matches: 4. Germline-derived CDR1 and CDR2 are SGDLS and YYNGEE. This CDR3 is 15 amino acids long. The CDR3 loop is CASSTGQGSYNEQFF. CDR3 nucleotides: TGTGCCAGCAGCACCGGACAGGGTTCCTACAATGAGCAGTTCTTC.

V gene TRBV6-1 combines with J gene TRBJ2-4, with 8 bases aligning to TRBD2. V trimming: 1 base; J trimming: 12 bases; junction bases outside the gene matches: 2. In germline, CDR1 is MNHNS, CDR2 SASEGT. This CDR3 is 12 amino acids long. The CDR3 protein is CASSEELAAQYF. The DNA for the CDR3 is TGTGCCAGCAGTGAAGAACTAGCGGCTCAGTACTTC.

This clone was seen a handful of times. The chain combines TRBV7-2 with TRBJ2-1; 9 positions agree with TRBD2. Germline V gives CDR1 SGHTA, CDR2 FQGNSA. The CDR3 contains 15 residues. Trimming removed 4 bases from V and 5 bases from J; junction bases left unmatched: 6. CDR3 sequence reads: CASSSSGGPDNEQFF. In DNA, the CDR3 is TGTGCCAGCAGCTCCAGCGGGGGGCCTGACAATGAGCAGTTCTTC.

This clone is a singleton in its sample. The chain recombines TRBV30 with TRBJ2-5, with TRBD1 matching over 10 bases. CDR3 size: 15 residues. Germline CDR1 and CDR2: GTSNPN and SVGIG (reference sequence). J gave up 4 bases and V 5 bases, and 10 bases lay outside the gene matches. The DNA for the CDR3 is TGTGCCTGGTCCCCGGGACAGGGGAAGCGAGAGACCCAGTACTTC. Protein: CAWSPGQGKRETQYF. Using reference TRBV30 and TRBJ2-5 for the parts outside the CDR3, the full variable domain is SQTIHQWPATLVQPVGSPLSLECTVEGTSNPNLYWYRQAAGRGLQLLFYSVGIGQISSEVPQNLSASRPQDRQFILSSKKLLLSDSGFYLCAWSPGQGKRETQYFGPGTRLLVL.

CDR3 sequence reads: CASSLPGGKDTQYF. CDR3 bases: TGTGCCAGCAGCTTGCCCGGGGGGAAAGATACGCAGTATTTT. The chain uses TRBV5-4 and TRBJ2-3, with 7 bases matching TRBD2. Trimming at V came to 1 base and at J to 5 bases, leaving 4 bases not matched to a gene. This CDR3 has 14 amino acids. Germline V CDR1 and CDR2: SGHNT, YYREEE (reference sequence).

The chain combines TRBV7-2 with TRBJ1-6, with a tentative D call TRBD1 (6 bases). Germline CDR1 reads SGHTA; CDR2 reads FQGNSA. The CDR3 runs 13 residues. The V and J ends lost 5 bases and 7 bases respectively, with 9 bases between them. The CDR3 DNA is TGTGCCAGCAGCGCCCAGGGGAATTCACCCCTCCACTTT. Translated, it gives CASSAQGNSPLHF.

V gene TRBV6-2 or TRBV6-3 combines with J gene TRBJ2-7; 7 nucleotides agree with TRBD2. Losses at the gene ends were 6 bases for V and 0 bases for J; bases not matched to a gene: 14. The CDR3 loop spans 17 amino acids. Germline lookup yields CDR1 MNHEY and CDR2 SVGEGT. CDR3 nucleotides: TGTGCCAGCAGCCCGAGGTCAACTAGCGTGTTCTCCTACGAGCAGTACTTC. Protein product: CASSPRSTSVFSYEQYF.

The chain combines TRBV6-5 with TRBJ2-2, with 8 bases aligning to TRBD2. After removal of 4 bases from V and 6 bases from J, the junction contained 7 bases not matched to a gene. The CDR3 extends over 15 amino acids. Germline-derived CDR1 and CDR2 are MNHEY and SVGAGI. CDR3 DNA: TGTGCCAGCAGTTCTACGGGACTAGTGGCCGGGGAGCTGTTTTTT. Translation gives CASSSTGLVAGELFF.

CDR3 loop: CASSVDRDSDYGYTF. The CDR3 DNA reads TGTGCCAGCAGTGTAGACAGGGATAGTGACTATGGCTACACCTTC. The V gene is TRBV27, the J gene TRBJ1-2; 7 bases are a match to TRBD1. The length of the CDR3 is 15 residues. V lost 5 bases and J lost 3; bases outside the gene matches: 9. Germline V gene lookup returns CDR1 MNHEY and CDR2 SMNVEV (reference sequence).

The chain uses TRBV27 and TRBJ2-4, with D perhaps matching TRBD2 (5 bases). Trimming took off 5 bases at V and 0 bases at J, with 8 bases between the two ends. The CDR3 length is 14 residues. In germline, CDR1 is MNHEY, CDR2 SMNVEV (reference sequence). As DNA, the CDR3 is TGTGCCAGCAGTGCCGAGGGAGCCAAAAACATTCAGTACTTC. Amino acids: CASSAEGAKNIQYF.

This clone is labeled as medium-sized (0.01 to 0.1%). This rearrangement joins TRBV18 to TRBJ1-5; D is unresolved. CDR3 length: 14 residues. Per the germline V gene, CDR1 is KGHSH and CDR2 is LQKENI. The V end lost 0 bases, the J end lost 4 bases, and 7 bases lay between the germline ends. The CDR3 DNA reads TGTGCCAGCTCACCACCCACAGAGAATCAGCCCCAGCATTTT. Protein sequence: CASSPPTENQPQHF. The complete variable domain, with remaining parts taken from reference TRBV18 and TRBJ1-5, reads NAGVMQNPRHLVRRRGQEARLRCSPMKGHSHVYWYRQLPEEGLKFMVYLQKENIIDESGMPKERFSAEFPKEGPSILRIQQVVRGDSAAYFCASSPPTENQPQHFGDGTRLSIL.

V and J are TRBV30 and TRBJ2-5; 7 bases match TRBD1. After removal of 0 bases from V and 6 bases from J, the junction contained 1 base not matched to a gene. From germline, CDR1 is GTSNPN and CDR2 SVGIG (reference sequence). This CDR3 is built from 12 residues. DNA of the CDR3: TGTGCCTGGAGTGTACAGGGGAAGACCCAGTACTTC. It codes for CAWSVQGKTQYF.

In the case of this clone: Within the sample, other DNA sequences also encode this same CDR3. This chain links TRBV25-1 with TRBJ1-3; D gene unclear. The CDR3 is 15 residues long. In germline, CDR1 is MGHDK, CDR2 SYGVNS. Trimming took 2 bases from V and 3 from J, leaving 11 bases between them. CDR3 nucleotide sequence: TGTGCCAGCAGTGAAGGTGGCGCGGGTGGAAACACCATATATTTT. Protein sequence: CASSEGGAGGNTIYF.

The J gene is TRBJ2-5, the V gene TRBV24-1, with 11 bases matching TRBD2. The germline CDR1 and CDR2 sequences are KGHDR and SFDVKD. This CDR3 comprises 15 residues. V gave up 2 bases and J gave up 8 bases; unmatched junction bases: 6. As DNA, the CDR3 is TGTGCCACCAGTGATTCAAGACTAGCGGGGTTCACCCAGTACTTC. It yields the protein CATSDSRLAGFTQYF.

The J gene is TRBJ2-6, the V gene TRBV5-1; 8 nucleotides agree with TRBD1. Trimming cost V 4 bases and J 2 bases; bases outside gene matches: 8. Germline CDR1 SGHRS, CDR2 YFSETQ. The CDR3 is made up of 17 amino acids. In DNA, the CDR3 is TGCGCCAGCAGCCTACAGAGGACAGGGCCTGGGGCCAACGTCCTGACTTTC. It encodes CASSLQRTGPGANVLTF.

The chain has TRBV18 and TRBJ1-4; D is unresolved. V was trimmed by 2 bases and J by 0 bases, leaving 10 bases between them. Germline V gene lookup returns CDR1 KGHSH and CDR2 LQKENI. CDR3 size: 16 residues. The CDR3 DNA sequence: TGTGCCAGCTCACCAACCCTAGCAACAACTAATGAAAAACTGTTTTTT. Its translation is CASSPTLATTNEKLFF.

This chain links TRBV7-9 with TRBJ1-5, with a weak D call TRBD1 (5 bases). Trimming shortened V by 3 bases and J by 5 bases, and 11 bases separated the two germline ends. The V gene's germline CDR1 is SEHNR and CDR2 FQNEAQ (reference sequence). This CDR3 comprises 14 residues. Here the CDR3 DNA reads TGTGCCAGCAGCTTTGGGGGGGGATATCAGCCCCAGCATTTT. Its translation is CASSFGGGYQPQHF.

The J gene is TRBJ1-1, the V gene TRBV5-8; D call uncertain. This CDR3 comprises 14 residues. Looked up from germline, CDR1 is SGHTS and CDR2 is YDEGEE. V dropped 2 bases and J dropped 0 bases, with 8 bases sitting between them. CDR3 nucleotide sequence: TGTGCCAGCAGCTTTACGGTTATGAACACTGAAGCTTTCTTT. Its translation is CASSFTVMNTEAFF. Together with reference TRBV5-8 and TRBJ1-1, the CDR3 gives the full variable domain: EAGVTQSPTHLIKTRGQQATLRCSPISGHTSVYWYQQALGLGLQFLLWYDEGEERNRGNFPPRFSGRQFPNYSSELNVNALELEDSALYLCASSFTVMNTEAFFGQGTRLTVV.

V usage is TRBV6-7 and J usage is TRBJ2-2; 11 bases match TRBD1. TRBV6-7 is identified as an open reading frame with a role that is uncertain. J lost 5 bases, V lost 3 bases, and 5 bases had no gene match. This CDR3 has 16 residues. The CDR3 spells CASSYKGQGETGELFF. CDR3 nucleotide sequence: TGTGCCAGCAGTTATAAGGGACAGGGGGAGACCGGGGAGCTGTTTTTT.

The V and J genes are TRBV5-6 and TRBJ2-7, with D possibly matching TRBD2 (5 bases). The V gene lost 2 bases and the J gene lost 2 bases, with 14 bases spanning the gap. The CDR3 extends over 15 amino acids. The germline gives CDR1 SGHDT, CDR2 YYEEEE. CDR3 sequence reads: CASSFEGRTTYEQYF. DNA for the CDR3: TGTGCCAGCAGCTTTGAGGGCAGGACCACCTACGAGCAGTACTTC.

This chain uses TRBV19 with TRBJ1-6; 8 bases match TRBD1. The germline gives CDR1 LNHDA, CDR2 SQIVND (reference sequence). The CDR3 contains 17 residues. The V segment lost 2 bases and the J segment 12 bases; nucleotides outside the gene matches: 15. Here the CDR3 DNA reads TGTGCCAGTAGTATACTCCCGGACAGGGTAGGGGTAGGACCCCTCCACTTT. Translation gives CASSILPDRVGVGPLHF.

V usage is TRBV12-3 or TRBV12-4 and J usage is TRBJ2-7, with 7 positions matching TRBD1. J lost 4 bases, V lost 3 bases, and 3 bases had no gene match. This CDR3 is built from 13 residues. The CDR3 DNA reads TGTGCCAGCAGTTTTAGGGGGCCTTACGAGCAGTACTTC. It is translated as CASSFRGPYEQYF.

The rearrangement joins TRBV13 to TRBJ1-2; 9 bases align to TRBD1. V was clipped by 6 bases and J by 4 bases; unmatched bases: 3. This CDR3 spans 13 amino acids. Germline values: CDR1 PRHDT, CDR2 FYEKMQ (reference sequence). The CDR3 spells CASSPGQGYGYTF. The CDR3 coding sequence is TGTGCCAGCAGTCCGGGACAGGGCTATGGCTACACCTTC.

The chain uses TRBV2 and TRBJ1-5; TRBD1 matches 7 bases. The ends lost 1 base at V and 6 bases at J; junction bases unmatched: 3. The CDR3 runs 14 residues. The germline V gene encodes CDR1 SNHLY and CDR2 FYNNEI. CDR3 sequence reads: CASSEGDRVQPQHF. Written as DNA, the CDR3 is TGTGCCAGCAGTGAAGGGGACAGAGTTCAGCCCCAGCATTTT.

The genes are TRBV4-1 and TRBJ1-4; D is ambiguous. Germline V gene lookup returns CDR1 MGHRA and CDR2 YSYEKL. The CDR3 is made up of 16 amino acids. Trimming left V 0 bases short and J 0 bases short, with 8 bases between. The CDR3 DNA is TGCGCCAGCAGCCAAGACGATGACACAACTAATGAAAAACTGTTTTTT. It encodes CASSQDDDTTNEKLFF.